The 10 T cell receptor beta chains given below trace back to one sample, sequenced in a study of blood T cell repertoires in COVID-19. This table comes from immunoSEQ multiplex PCR, and its TCRdb copy is limited to in-frame clones, with some not included. The sample records over 200,000 clones, 80% to 90% being singletons. Material: PBMCs or T cells enriched from blood (not recorded which). The origin of the receptors is a woman aged 25 to 39 who had been exposed to COVID-19.

The CDR3 sequence is CASLHWQAQTGELFF. CDR3 DNA sequence: TGTGCCAGCCTCCACTGGCAGGCTCAAACCGGGGAGCTGTTTTTT. This chain connects TRBV18 to TRBJ2-2; D not resolved. Between the trimmed V and J ends, which lost 8 bases and 5 bases, there was a span of 18 bases. Germline CDR1 is KGHSH and CDR2 is LQKENI. The CDR3 contains 15 residues.

The V call is TRBV19, the J call TRBJ2-1; TRBD2 might be the D (6 bases). The CDR3 length is 17 residues. V shed 5 bases and J shed 1 base, with 18 bases lying between them. Germline V gene sequence: CDR1 LNHDA, CDR2 SQIVND (reference sequence). CDR3 nucleotide sequence: TGTGCCAGTAGTTGGGTAGCGGCTGGAAGTTCCTACAATGAGCAGTTCTTC. Amino acids: CASSWVAAGSSYNEQFF.

The gene calls are TRBV18 and TRBJ2-2, with 15 bases lining up with TRBD2. With V trimmed by 3 bases and J by 0 bases, 2 bases remained unmatched. Germline V gene lookup returns CDR1 KGHSH and CDR2 LQKENI. This CDR3 contains 18 residues. The CDR3 coding sequence is TGTGCCAGCTCACCCCGGACTAGCGGGGGGGCGAACACCGGGGAGCTGTTTTTT. It specifies CASSPRTSGGANTGELFF.

This clone was detected only once. The chain combines TRBV28 with TRBJ1-6; maybe TRBD1 (5 bases). The CDR3 consists of 15 residues. Germline CDR1 MDHEN, CDR2 SYDVKM. Deletions cut 6 bases from V and 5 bases from J, with 14 bases between. The CDR3 region is CASRLRAGNNSPLHF. The CDR3 nucleotides are TGTGCCAGCAGACTCCGCGCAGGGAATAATTCACCCCTCCACTTT.

The gene calls are TRBV6-5 and TRBJ1-4, with D tentatively TRBD1 (5 bases). V lost 8 bases and J 8 bases, leaving 18 bases between the germline ends. This CDR3 spans 14 amino acids. From germline, CDR1 is MNHEY and CDR2 SVGAGI. The chain's CDR3 is CASQGANIGEKLFF. The DNA for the CDR3 is TGTGCCAGCCAAGGGGCCAACATAGGGGAAAAACTGTTTTTT.

J is TRBJ1-2 and V is TRBV2; D gene uncertain. The germline V and J ends were trimmed by 1 base and 4 bases, with 7 bases remaining between them. There are 13 residues in the CDR3. Germline V gene lookup returns CDR1 SNHLY and CDR2 FYNNEI. The CDR3 reads CASSEGRLYGYTF. CDR3 nucleotides: TGTGCCAGCAGTGAAGGCAGGCTCTATGGCTACACCTTC.

This sequence joins TRBV18 and TRBJ2-1; TRBD1 is a possible D gene (6 bases). CDR1 and CDR2 from the germline V gene are KGHSH and LQKENI. The CDR3 spans 17 residues. Trimming shortened V by 0 bases and J by 0 bases, and 12 bases separated the two germline ends. The DNA of the CDR3 is TGTGCCAGCTCACCACCATTAGGACAGTACTCCTACAATGAGCAGTTCTTC. Its protein is CASSPPLGQYSYNEQFF.

This chain uses TRBV12-2 with TRBJ2-2; whether TRBD2, the table's D call, matches the DNA was not checked. TRBV12-2 is a recognized pseudogene. CDR3 length equals 20 residues. CDR3 sequence (DNA): TGTGCAAGCCCCCCCCCAACTAGCGGAAGGAAACTCCTTAACACCGGGGAGCTGTTTTTT. Protein product: CASPPPTSGRKLLNTGELFF.

This chain joins TRBV6-5 and TRBJ2-5; 7 positions match TRBD1. The CDR3 length is 13 residues. From germline, CDR1 is MNHEY and CDR2 SVGAGI. V dropped 5 bases and J dropped 5; count of bases not matched to a gene: 5. CDR3 sequence reads: CASSQTGEETQYF. The CDR3 nucleotides read TGTGCCAGCAGTCAAACAGGGGAGGAGACCCAGTACTTC.

The chain recombines TRBV27 with TRBJ1-5; 10 nucleotides agree with TRBD1. The CDR3 consists of 13 residues. Germline V gene lookup returns CDR1 MNHEY and CDR2 SMNVEV (reference sequence). V lost 6 bases, J lost 6 bases, and 2 bases stayed unmatched. In nucleotides, the CDR3 is TGTGCCAGCAGGGGGACAGGGGTTCAGCCCCAGCATTTT. Its protein product is CASRGTGVQPQHF.